This section outlines one T cell receptor beta chain sequence together with its context. Its target antigen remains unknown. No qualities accompany the bases; no much larger clone lies one base away. This sample is part of a study of blood T cell repertoires in COVID-19 (dated by TCRdb to about 2020). Concerning the study at large: Samples from collaborators originated in the United States, Italy and Spain and spanned both the acute and convalescent phases of COVID-19. Where available, HLA class I and class II types were taken from metadata supplied by the sample provider and were not determined by assay-based typing. The dataset comprised deeply sampled blood TCRbeta repertoires from subjects exposed to, actively infected with, or recovered from COVID-19. A de-identified subject ID, COVID-19 status, age in years and sex were almost always included in the sample metadata. Samples were obtained from the ongoing ImmuneRACE study (first 160 participants) and from 950 to 1,500 subjects provided by 6 global collaborators. The repertoires were made available in a free public database intended to serve as a resource for research on the immune response to SARS-CoV-2. The material from the prospective study consisted of cDNA or gDNA derived from T cells, B-cell-depleted T cells, or PBMCs. Broad study findings and their caveats: The quantity of clinical and demographic metadata differed by source and by participant and was supplied without curation.

One collaborating source in Seattle enrolled patients during active infection and followed them longitudinally through the course of disease. Each collaborating institution followed its own protocols to collect whole blood in K2EDTA tubes. For TCRbeta analysis, collaborators shipped samples as frozen whole blood, isolated PBMCs, or DNA extracted from either of those sample types. The immunoSEQ Assay, a bias-controlled multiplex PCR, was used to amplify TCRbeta CDR3 regions from genomic DNA. In the original analysis: Nucleated cell counts per sample were estimated from amplification of reference gene primers within the assay. To quantify the absolute abundance of each unique TCRbeta CDR3 rearrangement, sequence reads were collapsed and filtered. For each sample, productive Simpson clonality was calculated by taking the square root of Simpson's diversity index across productive rearrangements. The clones in this table, taken by TCRdb from immuneACCESS, are in-frame only. Not every clone is retained; where verified, under half of the shortfall comes from an unresolved V gene, and the cause of the rest is unknown. V and J calls and clone size are those listed in that table; D and trimming were worked out from the DNA. Present in this sample are 150,000 to 200,000 clones, roughly 90% of which were seen just once. The ten largest clones represent nearly 5% of the sample.

V is trimmed back by 6 bases and J by 4 bases, and the junction contains 6 bases that no gene match accounts for. From the germline V gene (reference sequence), CDR1 is MNHEY and CDR2 is SMNVEV. From the cysteine up to the phenylalanine, the CDR3 has a length of 15 residues. Of all the DNA, just the CDR3 is kept, 45 bases in frame from base 1. This sequence originates from a man aged 30-40 years with COVID-19, enrolled during active disease. This chain is built from TRBV27 and TRBJ1-5; 10 of the junction bases match TRBD1. The sequencing input was peripheral blood. The nucleotide sequence reads as follows: TGTGCCAGCAGGTTAAGGACAGGGGGTAATCAGCCCCAGCATTTT. Its protein reads: CASRLRTGGNQPQHF.